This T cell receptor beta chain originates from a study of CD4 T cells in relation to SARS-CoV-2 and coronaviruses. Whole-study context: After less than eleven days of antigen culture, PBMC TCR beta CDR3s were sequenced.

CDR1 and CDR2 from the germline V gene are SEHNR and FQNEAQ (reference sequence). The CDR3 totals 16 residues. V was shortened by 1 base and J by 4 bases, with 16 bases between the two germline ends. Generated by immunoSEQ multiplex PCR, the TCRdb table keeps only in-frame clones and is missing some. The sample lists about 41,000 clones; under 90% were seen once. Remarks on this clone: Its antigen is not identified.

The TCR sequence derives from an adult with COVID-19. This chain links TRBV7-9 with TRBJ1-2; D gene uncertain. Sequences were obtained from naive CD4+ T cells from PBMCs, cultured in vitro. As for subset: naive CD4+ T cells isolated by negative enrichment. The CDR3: CASSLGRSLTPYGYTF. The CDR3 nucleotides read TGTGCCAGCAGCTTAGGCAGGTCCCTTACCCCCTATGGCTACACCTTC.